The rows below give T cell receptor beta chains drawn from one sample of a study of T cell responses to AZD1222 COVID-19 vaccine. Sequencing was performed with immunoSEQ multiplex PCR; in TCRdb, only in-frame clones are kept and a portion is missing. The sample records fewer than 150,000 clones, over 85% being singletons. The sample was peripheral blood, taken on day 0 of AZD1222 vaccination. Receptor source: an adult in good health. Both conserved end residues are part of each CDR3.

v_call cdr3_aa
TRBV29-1 CSVEDARSGGYGYTF
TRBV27 CASRSFSLGTSGNEQETQYF
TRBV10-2 CASSEPGSPGYTF
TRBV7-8 CASSLIFGTGTQNYGYTF
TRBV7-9 CASSSDRVAFF
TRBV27 CASSRGTGWGTEAFF
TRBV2 CASSALMNTEAFF
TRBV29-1 CSADRGNTGELFF
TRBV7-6 CASSFQGGYGYTF
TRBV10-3 CAISRDEGSPLHF
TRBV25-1 CASSVGTGFETQYF
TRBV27 CASSPVAATTYEQYF